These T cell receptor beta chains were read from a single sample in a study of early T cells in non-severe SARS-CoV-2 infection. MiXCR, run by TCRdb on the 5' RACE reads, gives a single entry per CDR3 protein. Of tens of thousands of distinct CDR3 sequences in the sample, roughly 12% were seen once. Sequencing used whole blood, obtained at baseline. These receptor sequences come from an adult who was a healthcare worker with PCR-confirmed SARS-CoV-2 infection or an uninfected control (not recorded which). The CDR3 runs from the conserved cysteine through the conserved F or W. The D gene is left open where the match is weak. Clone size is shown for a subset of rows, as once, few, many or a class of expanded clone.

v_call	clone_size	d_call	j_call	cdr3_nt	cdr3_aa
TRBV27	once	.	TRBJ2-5	TGTGCCAGCAGTCCGCCCGGGGGCACGTACCAAGAGACCCAGTACTTC	CASSPPGGTYQETQYF
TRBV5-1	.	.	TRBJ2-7	TGCGCCAGCAGCTTGGCAAGCGAAGCTTACGAGCAGTACTTC	CASSLASEAYEQYF
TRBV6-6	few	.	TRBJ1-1	TGTGCCAGCAGCGGACTTCAGAACACTGAAGCTTTCTTT	CASSGLQNTEAFF
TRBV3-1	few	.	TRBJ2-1	TGTGCCAGCTCACCGGCACAGTTACGTCATGGGCAGTTCTTC	CASSPAQLRHGQFF
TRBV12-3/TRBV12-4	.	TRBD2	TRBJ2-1	TGTGCCAGCAGCTACCTAGCGGAGGAGCAGTTCTTC	CASSYLAEEQFF
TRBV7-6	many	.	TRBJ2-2	TGTGCCAGCAGCAACGAACAGGGCACCGGGGAGCTGTTTTTT	CASSNEQGTGELFF
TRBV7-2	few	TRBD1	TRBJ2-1	TGTGCCAGCAGCTTTAGGGGGCACTACAATGAGCAGTTCTTC	CASSFRGHYNEQFF
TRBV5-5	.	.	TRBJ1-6	TGTGCCAGCAGCACACTAGGACAACTTAATTCACCCCTCCACTTT	CASSTLGQLNSPLHF
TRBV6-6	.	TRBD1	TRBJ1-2	TGTGCCAGCAGTTACCGAGGGGGCAGCTACACCTTC	CASSYRGGSYTF
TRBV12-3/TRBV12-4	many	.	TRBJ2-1	TGTGCCAGCACCGGGGGTAGTGAGCAGTTCTTC	CASTGGSEQFF
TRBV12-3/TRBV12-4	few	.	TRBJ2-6	TGTGCCAGCACCCCTGGGGGGTCTGGGGCCAACGTCCTGACTTTC	CASTPGGSGANVLTF
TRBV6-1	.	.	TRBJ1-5	TGTGCCAGCAGTGAGGCATCCCGGTCGGGCAATCAGCCCCAGCATTTT	CASSEASRSGNQPQHF
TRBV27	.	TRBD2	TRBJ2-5	TGTGCCAACAGTGTGACTAGCGGGGGACCTTATCTTCAAGAGACCCAGTACTTC	CANSVTSGGPYLQETQYF
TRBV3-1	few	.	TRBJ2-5	TGTGCCAGCTCTAAGACGGAGTCGACCCAGTACTTC	CASSKTESTQYF
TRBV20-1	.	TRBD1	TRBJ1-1	TGCAGTGCTAGAGATCTAGGACAGGGGCTGTTCACTGAAGCTTTCTTT	CSARDLGQGLFTEAFF
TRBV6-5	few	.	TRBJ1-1	TGTGCCAGCAGTTCCACTCATACAGGTACTGAAGCTTTCTTT	CASSSTHTGTEAFF
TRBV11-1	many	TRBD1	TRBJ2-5	TGTGCCAGCAGTACCGGGACAGCAGGAGAGACCCAGTACTTC	CASSTGTAGETQYF
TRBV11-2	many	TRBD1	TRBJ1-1	TGTGCCAGCAGCTTAGGGACAGGGCCGAACACTGAAGCTTTCTTT	CASSLGTGPNTEAFF
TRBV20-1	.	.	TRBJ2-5	TGCAGTGCTACAACAGGGATAATAGAGACCCAGTACTTC	CSATTGIIETQYF
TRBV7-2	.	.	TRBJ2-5	TGTGCCAGCAGCCCCCGAGTTGAGACCCAGTACTTC	CASSPRVETQYF
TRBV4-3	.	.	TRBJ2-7	TGCGCCAGCAGCCAAGTGGCCCCAGGACCCACAGTGAGGGACTCCTACGAGCAGTACTTC	CASSQVAPGPTVRDSYEQYF
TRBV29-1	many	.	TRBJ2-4	TGCAGCGTTGCGGTCGGCCCCCCCCCAGGGGACATTCAGTACTTC	CSVAVGPPPGDIQYF
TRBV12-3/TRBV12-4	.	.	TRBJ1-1	TGTGCCAGCAGTTTCTGGGGGGGAAGTGAAGCTTTCTTT	CASSFWGGSEAFF
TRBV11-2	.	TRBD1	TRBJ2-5	TGTGCCAGCAGCTGGCGGGACAGGGTAATGGAGACCCAGTACTTC	CASSWRDRVMETQYF
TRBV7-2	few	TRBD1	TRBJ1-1	TGTGCCAGCAGCCCGCCGACAGGGGGCGTCACTGAAGCTTTCTTT	CASSPPTGGVTEAFF
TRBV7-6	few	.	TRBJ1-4	TGTGCCAGCAGCTTTGATTCAGGAGAAAAACTGTTTTTT	CASSFDSGEKLFF
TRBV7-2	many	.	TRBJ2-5	TGTGCCAGCAGCACCGACGAGGGTTGGACCCAGTACTTC	CASSTDEGWTQYF
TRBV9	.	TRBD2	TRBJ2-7	TGTGCCAGCAGCGTAGCTAGCGGGGCCCTCTACGAGCAGTACTTC	CASSVASGALYEQYF
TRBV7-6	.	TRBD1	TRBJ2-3	TGTGCCAGCAGCCCGGGACAGCATACGCAGTATTTT	CASSPGQHTQYF
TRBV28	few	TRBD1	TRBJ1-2	TGTGCCAGCAGTTTTTTTAGGGGGCTAGGCTATGGCTACACCTTC	CASSFFRGLGYGYTF
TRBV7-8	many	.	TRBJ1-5	TGTGCCAGCAGCTTACTCTTAGGGGCTGCAAGCAATCAGCCCCAGCATTTT	CASSLLLGAASNQPQHF
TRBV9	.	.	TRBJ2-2	TGTGCCAGCAGCGTAACGGCAACGGGGACCGGGGAGCTGTTTTTT	CASSVTATGTGELFF
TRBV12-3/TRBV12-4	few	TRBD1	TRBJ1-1	TGTGCCAGCAGCGGGACAGCCGCCGGAGCTTTCTTT	CASSGTAAGAFF
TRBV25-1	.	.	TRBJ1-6	TGTGCCAGCAGTGGAGCATATTCACCCCTCCACTTT	CASSGAYSPLHF
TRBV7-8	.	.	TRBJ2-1	TGTGCCAGCAGCCCACTAGAGGAGCTGTGGGACAATGAGCAGTTCTTC	CASSPLEELWDNEQFF
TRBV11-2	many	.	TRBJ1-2	TGTGCCAGCAGCTTAGGAACAAGTAATTTAGCTAACTATGGCTACACCTTC	CASSLGTSNLANYGYTF
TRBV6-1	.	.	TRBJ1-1	TGTGCCAGCATCCCCGGAGACACTAGCGCGACTGAAGCTTTCTTT	CASIPGDTSATEAFF
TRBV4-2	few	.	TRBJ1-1	TGTGCCAGCAGCCAAGAGCGACACACTGAAGCTTTCTTT	CASSQERHTEAFF
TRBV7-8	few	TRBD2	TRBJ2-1	TGTGCCAGCAGCTGGACTAGCGGGGGGGCGTCCGGAGAGCAGTTCTTC	CASSWTSGGASGEQFF
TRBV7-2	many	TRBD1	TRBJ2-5	TGTGCCAGCAGCTTAGCTGTCCAGGGGGTGTTTGAGACCCAGTACTTC	CASSLAVQGVFETQYF
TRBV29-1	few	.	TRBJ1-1	TGCAGCGCCATCGGACTGAACACTGAAGCTTTCTTT	CSAIGLNTEAFF